The 5 T cell receptor beta chains below all came from one sample that was sequenced in a study of blood T cell repertoires in COVID-19. Produced via immunoSEQ multiplex PCR; TCRdb's table is partial and in-frame only. Of a few hundred thousand clones listed, around 89% are singletons. Material for sequencing was peripheral blood. Receptor source: a woman in her fifties or sixties with COVID-19, enrolled during active disease.

The chain is built from TRBV9 and TRBJ1-6; 7 bases align to TRBD1. The length of the CDR3 is 15 residues. Trimming at V came to 5 bases and at J to 9 bases, leaving 11 bases not matched to a gene. Germline values: CDR1 SGDLS, CDR2 YYNGEE. The CDR3 sequence: CASSAHSGGGSPLHF. Here the CDR3 DNA reads TGTGCCAGCAGTGCCCACTCAGGGGGAGGTTCACCCCTCCACTTT.

V gene TRBV4-1 combines with J gene TRBJ2-5; D might be TRBD2 (5 bases). Germline values: CDR1 MGHRA, CDR2 YSYEKL. The ends were cut back, 1 base at V and 5 bases at J, with 14 bases in the middle. The CDR3 sequence is 15 residues long. CDR3 coding DNA: TGCGCCAGCAGCCAAGCCGAGGGTAGCCGGGAGACCCAGTACTTC. Translated: CASSQAEGSRETQYF.

The V call is TRBV27, the J call TRBJ2-1; 10 bases align to TRBD2. The germline CDR1 and CDR2 sequences are MNHEY and SMNVEV (reference sequence). This CDR3 has 13 amino acids. CDR3 region: CASGRNWYNEQFF. CDR3 coding DNA: TGTGCTAGCGGGAGGAATTGGTACAATGAGCAGTTCTTC.

The chain combines TRBV4-3 with TRBJ2-1; TRBD2 matches at 7 bases. Germline trimming cut 2 bases from V and 5 bases from J; bases unmatched to any gene: 12. This CDR3 is built from 17 residues. Germline CDR1 is LGHNA and CDR2 is YSLEER. CDR3 nucleotide sequence: TGCGCCAGCAGCCAATCCACCCCCCTAGCGGCGGACAATGAGCAGTTCTTC. Amino acid sequence: CASSQSTPLAADNEQFF.

The chain uses TRBV18 and TRBJ2-3; D is unclear. Germline CDR1 reads KGHSH; CDR2 reads LQKENI. This CDR3 comprises 13 residues. Deletions cut 3 bases from V and 2 bases from J, with 6 bases between. CDR3 amino acids: CASSPAVTDTQYF. The CDR3 DNA reads TGTGCCAGCTCACCGGCGGTCACAGATACGCAGTATTTT.